These T cell receptor beta chains were read from a single sample in a study of response to subunit inactivated influenza vaccine. TCRdb reprocessed the RT-PCR reads via MiXCR and lists one record per CDR3 protein. Of about 300,000 distinct CDR3 sequences listed, 22% are singletons. Sequencing used PBMCs from blood, obtained approximately 20 months after vaccination. Receptor source: a man aged 50-75 years who received an inactivated influenza vaccine. CDR3s include the opening cysteine and the closing phenylalanine or tryptophan. A D gene is named only where the DNA matches it firmly. Size tells how often a clone was seen (once, few, many) or the class of an expanded clone, and some rows leave it out.

v_call	d_call	clone_size	j_call	cdr3_nt	cdr3_aa
TRBV29-1	NA	NA	TRBJ2-3	TGCAGCGTTGTGGGGCCAGGCCGGTTCACAGATACGCAGTATTTT	CSVVGPGRFTDTQYF
TRBV11-2	TRBD2	NA	TRBJ2-3	TGTGCCAGCAGCTTGGAAGCGGGGGGGCCATGGGATACGCAGTATTTT	CASSLEAGGPWDTQYF
TRBV2	NA	NA	TRBJ1-6	TGTGCCAGCAGTGATGCCCAGGATTCACCCCTCCACTTT	CASSDAQDSPLHF
TRBV7-9	NA	few	TRBJ2-5	TGTGCCAGCAGGCCCATCGTCCAAGGGAGGGAGACCCAGTACTTC	CASRPIVQGRETQYF
TRBV10-1	NA	NA	TRBJ2-5	TGCGCCAGCAGTGAAGCCGTCCAAGGGACCCAGTACTTC	CASSEAVQGTQYF
TRBV5-1	NA	few	TRBJ2-5	TGCGCCAGCAGCTTGTTCAGCGGCGGGGACCAAGAGACCCAGTACTTC	CASSLFSGGDQETQYF
TRBV7-6	NA	few	TRBJ2-3	TGTGCCAGCAGCTTCGCAAGCGGGTGGGGTTCAGATACGCAGTATTTT	CASSFASGWGSDTQYF
TRBV3-1	TRBD1	few	TRBJ1-4	TGTGCCAGCAGCCAAGAAGGGGACAGGAACTCTAATGAAAAACTGTTTTTT	CASSQEGDRNSNEKLFF
TRBV6-1	TRBD2	many	TRBJ2-5	TGTGCCAGCAGTCCTAGCGGGGTCGAGACCCAGTACTTC	CASSPSGVETQYF
TRBV28	TRBD1	NA	TRBJ1-5	TGTGCCAGCAGAGACAGGGTAGGCAATCAGCCCCAGCATTTT	CASRDRVGNQPQHF
TRBV7-2	TRBD1	many	TRBJ1-2	TGTGCCAGCAGCTTGGGACAGGTCGCGGGCTACACCTTC	CASSLGQVAGYTF
TRBV28	NA	NA	TRBJ2-7	TGTGCCAGCAGTTCTAGCGCCTGGAGCTCCTACGAGCAGTACTTC	CASSSSAWSSYEQYF
TRBV4-2	TRBD2	many	TRBJ2-3	TGTGCCAGCAGCCAAGAGCCCAGCGGGGGGCGCCGAGGGCCCTCGGGATCCACAGATACGCAGTATTTT	CASSQEPSGGRRGPSGSTDTQYF
TRBV7-2	TRBD2	few	TRBJ2-1	TGTGCCAGCAGATTTTGGGTAGCGGGAGGTAATGAGCAGTTCTTC	CASRFWVAGGNEQFF
TRBV10-3	NA	few	TRBJ1-1	TGTGCCATCAGTGAACAGAGCCTCGCGGCGATGAACACTGAAGCTTTCTTT	CAISEQSLAAMNTEAFF
TRBV28	NA	few	TRBJ2-7	TGTGCCAGCAGTTTTGTAACCTGGGAGCAGTACTTC	CASSFVTWEQYF
TRBV5-4	TRBD2	many	TRBJ2-5	TGTGCCAGCAGCCCTACTAGCGGGAGTCCGATAGAGACCCAGTACTTC	CASSPTSGSPIETQYF
TRBV20-1	NA	many	TRBJ1-1	TGCAGTGCTAGAGGTGTGCCCGGGAACACTGAAGCTTTCTTT	CSARGVPGNTEAFF
TRBV11-2	NA	few	TRBJ1-2	TGTGCCAGCAGTTCCCCGAGGCGTCAGGGAAACTATGGCTACACCTTC	CASSSPRRQGNYGYTF
TRBV7-9	NA	NA	TRBJ2-2	TGTGCCAGCAGCCCATTGACCGGGGAGCTGTTTTTT	CASSPLTGELFF
TRBV6-6	TRBD1	many	TRBJ1-2	TGTGCCAGCAGTCAGGACAGGCCTAACTATGGCTACACCTTC	CASSQDRPNYGYTF
TRBV4-3	NA	NA	TRBJ1-5	TGCGCCAGCAGCCAACCTCAAGGTTACAATCAGCCCCAGCATTTT	CASSQPQGYNQPQHF
TRBV6-1	NA	NA	TRBJ2-7	TGTGCCAGCAGTGACAGGGGTCGCGACTCCTACGAGCAGTACTTC	CASSDRGRDSYEQYF
TRBV4-2	TRBD1	many	TRBJ1-4	TGTGCCAGCAGCCAAGATGGGGGACAGGGCCCTGAAAAACTGTTTTTT	CASSQDGGQGPEKLFF
TRBV9	NA	NA	TRBJ1-4	TGTGCCAGCAGCGTAGAGGGGTCTGCGATTGAAAAACTGTTTTTT	CASSVEGSAIEKLFF
TRBV19	NA	few	TRBJ1-5	TGTGCCAGTAGTATAACAGGGAGGCCGCCCCAGCATTTT	CASSITGRPPQHF
TRBV5-1	NA	many	TRBJ1-2	TGCGCCAGCAGCTTGGTTGCGGGTAGCCACTATGGCTACACCTTC	CASSLVAGSHYGYTF
TRBV9	NA	many	TRBJ1-2	TGTGCCAGCAGCGGAGCTCACGGAGGGAACTATGGCTACACCTTC	CASSGAHGGNYGYTF
TRBV10-3	TRBD1	NA	TRBJ1-1	TGTGCCATCAGTGACCCCTGGACAGGGAACACTGAAGCTTTCTTT	CAISDPWTGNTEAFF
TRBV5-1	NA	many	TRBJ1-2	TGCGCCAGCAGCTTGGTTGGACAGTTCTATGGCTACACCTTC	CASSLVGQFYGYTF
TRBV20-1	TRBD1	NA	TRBJ1-1	TGCAGTGCTAGAGTCCGACAGGGGACTGAAGCTTTCTTT	CSARVRQGTEAFF
TRBV20-1	NA	NA	TRBJ2-1	TGCAGTGCTAGCATGGTAAGGAGCAATGAGCAGTTCTTC	CSASMVRSNEQFF